This T cell receptor beta chain was sequenced in a study of T cells in localized non-small cell lung cancer. As for this clone: The antigen is not known.

Study results and caveats: The appearance of a median roughly 53 of the top 100 tumor clones was seen in adjacent lung. Sequence data derive from only one tumor region, so heterogeneity remains possible.

CDR1 is LNHDA and CDR2 is SQIVND in the germline V gene (reference sequence). Between the trimmed V and J ends, which lost 4 bases and 3 bases, there was a span of 12 bases. The CDR3 covers 14 residues. TCRdb's table, derived via immunoSEQ multiplex PCR, lists solely in-frame clones and lacks some. This table holds just over 70,000 clones, 70% to 90% found once. The chain combines TRBV19 with TRBJ1-1, with D perhaps TRBD1 (5 bases). The TCR originated in a male donor aged 60 or over with stage III squamous cell lung carcinoma. This specimen was peripheral blood, taken before any cancer treatment. CDR3 nucleotides: TGTGCCAGTAGTAACGGCAGGGTATACACTGAAGCTTTCTTT. The encoded protein is CASSNGRVYTEAFF.